The TCR beta chain described here comes from a study of shared clonotypes between healthy human individuals. General study points: Among four donors, about 5% of naive CD4 clonotypes were found in common.

J lost 0 bases, V lost 7 bases, and 8 bases had no gene match. The CDR3 is 16 amino acids. Germline V gene sequence: CDR1 SGHRS, CDR2 YFSETQ. Participating donors were healthy, HIV-negative adults free of recent acute infections or vaccinations. Measured with immunoSEQ multiplex PCR; TCRdb has only the in-frame clones, and not every one. The sample carries over 700,000 clones, approximately 77% recorded once. Worth noting for this clone: No antigen is known for it.

V is TRBV5-1 and J is TRBJ2-3; 10 nucleotides agree with TRBD2. The sample consisted of memory CD4+ T cells sorted from blood. The subset: CD45RA-negative fraction. The sequence came from a woman in her 30s in good health. The CDR3 here is CASSALAGPSTDTQYF. The CDR3 nucleotides are TGCGCCAGCTCCGCACTAGCGGGACCTAGCACAGATACGCAGTATTTT.